This is a list of T cell receptor beta chains from one sample in a study of long-term antiretroviral therapy in people with HIV. TCRdb's table, derived via immunoSEQ multiplex PCR, lists solely in-frame clones and lacks some. The sample lists roughly 20,000 clones; 86% were seen once. Here the sequenced sample was unsorted PBMCs, taken 0.5 years after starting antiretroviral therapy. The source of these receptors is a man aged 35 to 55 with HIV. Both conserved end residues are part of each CDR3. Fields, in order: J gene, V gene, clone size, D gene, CDR3 DNA, CDR3 protein. The D gene is left open where the match is weak. Part of the rows lack a size; the others show once, few, many or a class for expanded clones.

j_call: TRBJ2-2
v_call: TRBV6-5
clone_size: .
d_call: TRBD2
cdr3_nt: TGTGCCAGCAGTCCCGGGGGGGGCACGGAGCTGTTTTTT
cdr3_aa: CASSPGGGTELFF

j_call: TRBJ2-1
v_call: TRBV7-3
clone_size: .
d_call: .
cdr3_nt: TGTGCCAGCAGCCCAGACGGGACGTACCACAATGAGCAGTTCTTC
cdr3_aa: CASSPDGTYHNEQFF

j_call: TRBJ2-1
v_call: TRBV4-2
clone_size: once
d_call: .
cdr3_nt: TGTGCCAGCAGCCAAGAAACAGGGCAGTTCTTC
cdr3_aa: CASSQETGQFF

j_call: TRBJ2-7
v_call: TRBV6-1
clone_size: .
d_call: TRBD2
cdr3_nt: TGTGCCAGCAGTGAAGAAGCGGGAGTCTTTGCGGACGAGCAGTACTTC
cdr3_aa: CASSEEAGVFADEQYF

j_call: TRBJ2-7
v_call: TRBV18
clone_size: .
d_call: .
cdr3_nt: TGTGCCAGCTCAGAGGGGGGGGGCTCCTACGAGCAGTACTTC
cdr3_aa: CASSEGGGSYEQYF

j_call: TRBJ1-1
v_call: TRBV19
clone_size: .
d_call: TRBD1
cdr3_nt: TGTGCCAGTAGTGTCCACAGGGGGCCCGACACTGAAGCTTTCTTT
cdr3_aa: CASSVHRGPDTEAFF

j_call: TRBJ2-7
v_call: TRBV19
clone_size: .
d_call: TRBD2
cdr3_nt: TGTGCCAGTAGTCCGGGACTAGCAAGCTACGAGCAGTACTTC
cdr3_aa: CASSPGLASYEQYF

j_call: TRBJ2-1
v_call: TRBV6-6
clone_size: .
d_call: TRBD2
cdr3_nt: TGTGCCAGCAGTTACTCGGCTAGCGGGAGTCGTAATGAGCAGTTCTTC
cdr3_aa: CASSYSASGSRNEQFF

j_call: TRBJ2-1
v_call: TRBV27
clone_size: few
d_call: TRBD1
cdr3_nt: TGTGCCAGCAGCACGGACAGGGAGCAGTTCTTC
cdr3_aa: CASSTDREQFF

j_call: TRBJ2-7
v_call: TRBV30
clone_size: .
d_call: .
cdr3_nt: TGTGCCTGGAGTGATTATGGACTGAACTACGAGCAGTACTTC
cdr3_aa: CAWSDYGLNYEQYF

j_call: TRBJ1-2
v_call: TRBV7-9
clone_size: medium-sized
d_call: TRBD1
cdr3_nt: TGTGCCAGCAGCCTTCCTTGGACAGGGATGGTCGACTATGGCTACACCTTC
cdr3_aa: CASSLPWTGMVDYGYTF

j_call: TRBJ2-2
v_call: TRBV7-8
clone_size: .
d_call: .
cdr3_nt: TGTGCCAGCAGCCCAAATCCGGGCAGCGACACCGGGGAGCTGTTTTTT
cdr3_aa: CASSPNPGSDTGELFF

j_call: TRBJ2-1
v_call: TRBV28
clone_size: .
d_call: .
cdr3_nt: TGTGCCAGCAGTTTATATCAGCTAAGCTCCTACAATGAGCAGTTCTTC
cdr3_aa: CASSLYQLSSYNEQFF

j_call: TRBJ1-2
v_call: TRBV7-2
clone_size: .
d_call: .
cdr3_nt: TGTGCCAGCAGCTCGGACAGCCCTTATGGCTACACCTTC
cdr3_aa: CASSSDSPYGYTF

j_call: TRBJ1-5
v_call: TRBV5-6
clone_size: once
d_call: .
cdr3_nt: TGTGCCAGCAGCCACGGGACGTCCCGGCAGACCCAGCATTTT
cdr3_aa: CASSHGTSRQTQHF

j_call: TRBJ1-5
v_call: TRBV5-5
clone_size: .
d_call: .
cdr3_nt: TGTGCCAGCAGCTCGGCTGGGGGGGGAAATCAGCCCCAGCATTTT
cdr3_aa: CASSSAGGGNQPQHF

j_call: TRBJ1-2
v_call: TRBV19
clone_size: .
d_call: TRBD1
cdr3_nt: TGTGCCAGTAGTATAGTCTCTTCAGGGGGAGATGGCTACACCTTC
cdr3_aa: CASSIVSSGGDGYTF

j_call: TRBJ1-4
v_call: TRBV7-9
clone_size: .
d_call: .
cdr3_nt: TGTGCCAGCAGCCCACTAGCAACTAATGAAAAACTGTTTTTT
cdr3_aa: CASSPLATNEKLFF